The clone carrying this T cell receptor (beta chain) was recorded many times. No antigen is known for it. This entry comes from a study of CD8+CD57+ T cells in acquired aplastic anemia. Study summary: When averaged, DNA from sorted CD4+ and CD8+ cells came to approximately 3.2 ug. Among healthy donors, CD4+ cells averaged approximately 10 million reads.

Study-wide results and limits: The CD8+ Simpson's diversity of patients and controls was not significantly different. Comparison of patients with controls identified 25 to 30 shared CD8+ CDR3 sequences.

The TCR beta profiling, which covered VDJ combination and CDR3 sequence, was carried out using genomic DNA as the template. TCRdb analysed the reads with MiXCR anew, one entry per CDR3 protein. Among 120,000 or so distinct CDR3 sequences listed, roughly 50% were seen once. The CDR3 has 13 amino acids. CDR1 DFQATT and CDR2 SNEGSKA come from the germline V gene (reference sequence). J gave up 4 bases and V 7 bases, and 7 bases lay outside the gene matches. The rearrangement joins TRBV20-1 to TRBJ1-5; 7 bases line up with TRBD1. The sequenced material came from sorted CD4+, CD8+, or CD8+CD57+ T cells (not recorded which) from PBMCs. This TCR derives from a human donor in good health, serving as a control. The DNA of the CDR3 is TGCAGTGTAGTACAGGGGCTTAATCAGCCCCAGCATTTT. Encoded protein: CSVVQGLNQPQHF.